A single sample is the source of the 17 T cell receptor beta chains below, sequenced in a study of T cell responses to AZD1222 COVID-19 vaccine. Clones were sequenced by immunoSEQ multiplex PCR, and TCRdb holds only the in-frame ones, with some missing. The sample yields about 120,000 clones, over 85% seen once. Sequenced here: peripheral blood, sampled on day 0 of AZD1222 vaccination. The receptor set was obtained from an adult in good health.

The chain combines TRBV12-3 or TRBV12-4 with TRBJ2-7; D may be TRBD1 (5 bases). Trimming shortened V by 5 bases and J by 3 bases, and 11 bases separated the two germline ends. The CDR3 is made up of 13 amino acids. CDR3 amino acids: CASSRSDSYEQYF. For the CDR3, the DNA is TGTGCCAGCAGTCGGAGTGACAGCTACGAGCAGTACTTC.

This clone has just a few counts. The CDR3 here is CASLGENYEQYF. The CDR3 DNA follows: TGTGCCAGCTTGGGGGAGAACTACGAGCAGTACTTC. V gene TRBV21-1 combines with J gene TRBJ2-7. TRBV21-1 has pseudogene status. This CDR3 is built from 12 residues.

This clone was counted a single time. The V and J genes are TRBV19 and TRBJ1-2; tentatively, D is TRBD1 (5 bases). This CDR3 spans 12 amino acids. Between the trimmed V and J ends, which lost 3 bases and 7 bases, there was a span of 9 bases. The germline V gene has CDR1 LNHDA and CDR2 SQIVND (reference sequence). The DNA for the CDR3 is TGTGCCAGTAGTATTGGGGGGTTTGGCTACACCTTC. Its protein product is CASSIGGFGYTF.

This clone was observed a single time. The chain uses TRBV18 and TRBJ2-2; 8 nucleotides line up with TRBD1. The ends lost 3 bases at V and 3 bases at J; junction bases unmatched: 6. The CDR3 has 16 residues. Germline values: CDR1 KGHSH, CDR2 LQKENI. The CDR3 DNA reads TGTGCCAGCTCACCTATGACAGGGGCCCACACCGGGGAGCTGTTTTTT. Amino acids: CASSPMTGAHTGELFF.

The rearrangement links TRBV7-9 to TRBJ1-3; tentative D call: TRBD1 (5 bases). The V end was cut by 7 bases, the J end by 1 base, with 23 bases between. CDR3 length: 18 amino acids. Germline loops: CDR1 SEHNR, CDR2 FQNEAQ (reference sequence). The CDR3 here is CASTARGAGQDSGNTIYF. CDR3 in DNA: TGTGCCAGCACCGCAAGAGGAGCAGGACAAGATTCTGGAAACACCATATATTTT.

CDR3 region: CASSWERGQGRGTEAFF. The CDR3 region has the DNA TGTGCCAGCAGTTGGGAGCGGGGACAGGGACGGGGCACTGAAGCTTTCTTT. V and J are TRBV6-2 or TRBV6-3 and TRBJ1-1, with 9 bases fitting TRBD1. The CDR3 has 17 residues. The V gene end was trimmed by 4 bases and the J gene end by 4 bases; junction bases not matched to a gene: 13. Germline V gene lookup returns CDR1 MNHEY and CDR2 SVGEGT.

The rearrangement joins TRBV13 to TRBJ2-2; D gene unclear. In germline, CDR1 is PRHDT, CDR2 FYEKMQ (reference sequence). The CDR3 is 15 residues long. The ends were cut back, 3 bases at V and 2 bases at J, with 10 bases in the middle. CDR3 amino acids: CASSLARSNTGELFF. The CDR3 DNA follows: TGTGCCAGCAGCTTGGCCCGATCCAACACCGGGGAGCTGTTTTTT.

The chain links TRBV19 to TRBJ1-2; 9 bases align to TRBD1. This CDR3 contains 13 residues. The junction had 3 bases not matched to a gene; V was cut back by 8 bases and J by 2 bases. Germline assignment: CDR1 LNHDA and CDR2 SQIVND (reference sequence). The CDR3 protein is CASRQGGNYGYTF. DNA of the CDR3: TGTGCCAGTCGACAGGGGGGGAACTATGGCTACACCTTC.

This clone showed up just once. The chain joins TRBV5-1 to TRBJ1-6, with D possibly matching TRBD1 (5 bases). The CDR3 runs to 15 residues. Trimming cost V 7 bases and J 7 bases, with 18 bases left between them. Per germline, CDR1 SGHRS and CDR2 YFSETQ. CDR3 DNA: TGCGCCAGCGGGGGGACGGCAGGGAGCAATTCACCCCTCCACTTT. Translation: CASGGTAGSNSPLHF.

The rearrangement links TRBV7-2 to TRBJ1-6; D not certain. This CDR3 is built from 13 residues. Germline V gene data show CDR1 as SGHTA and CDR2 as FQGNSA. Trimming cost V 2 bases and J 7 bases, with 6 bases left between them. CDR3: CASSLTPNSPLHF. The CDR3 coding sequence is TGTGCCAGCAGCTTAACTCCGAATTCACCCCTCCACTTT.

This chain joins TRBV15 and TRBJ1-5; no reliable D call. There are 12 residues in the CDR3. V lost 0 bases, J lost 10 bases, and 7 bases lay in between. Germline V gene lookup returns CDR1 LNHNV and CDR2 YYDKDF (reference sequence). CDR3 DNA sequence: TGTGCCACCAGCAGAGATTTCCGCCCCCAGCATTTT. Protein product: CATSRDFRPQHF. Full variable domain (outside the CDR3, taken from reference TRBV15 and TRBJ1-5): DAMVIQNPRYQVTQFGKPVTLSCSQTLNHNVMYWYQQKSSQAPKLLFHYYDKDFNNEADTPDNFQSRRPNTSFCFLDIRSPGLGDTAMYLCATSRDFRPQHFGDGTRLSIL.

This chain uses TRBV9 with TRBJ2-4; TRBD2 matches at 7 bases. Per the germline V gene, CDR1 is SGDLS and CDR2 is YYNGEE. The CDR3 length is 16 residues. J was trimmed by 0 bases and V by 4 bases; bases with no gene match: 7. CDR3 sequence reads: CASSPAGELAKNIQYF. The CDR3 coding sequence is TGTGCCAGCAGCCCCGCGGGGGAGCTAGCCAAAAACATTCAGTACTTC.

The chain is built from TRBV5-4 and TRBJ2-2; maybe TRBD1 (6 bases). Looked up from germline, CDR1 is SGHNT and CDR2 is YYREEE (reference sequence). The V end lost 4 bases, the J end lost 3 bases, and 10 bases lay between the germline ends. This CDR3 is 14 amino acids long. CDR3 DNA sequence: TGTGCCAGCAGCAGGGGACAAGACACCGGGGAGCTGTTTTTT. Its translation is CASSRGQDTGELFF. Full variable domain (remainder filled in from reference TRBV5-4 and TRBJ2-2): ETGVTQSPTHLIKTRGQQVTLRCSSQSGHNTVSWYQQALGQGPQFIFQYYREEENGRGNFPPRFSGLQFPNYSSELNVNALELDDSALYLCASSRGQDTGELFFGEGSRLTVL.

This sequence joins TRBV4-2 and TRBJ2-3; D gene uncertain. The V gene lost 1 base and the J gene lost 1 base, with 6 bases spanning the gap. Looked up from germline, CDR1 is LGHNA and CDR2 is YNFKEQ. The CDR3 is made up of 14 amino acids. The CDR3 DNA reads as TGTGCCAGCAGCCAAGGCACTGGCACAGATACGCAGTATTTT. It yields the protein CASSQGTGTDTQYF.

This chain joins TRBV28 and TRBJ2-2, with D possibly being TRBD1 (5 bases). Germline CDR1 is MDHEN and CDR2 is SYDVKM. The CDR3 spans 14 residues. Trimming took off 6 bases at V and 3 bases at J, with 11 bases between the two ends. The DNA of the CDR3 is TGTGCCAGCAGCCCGGCCAGGGACACCGGGGAGCTGTTTTTT. Its translation: CASSPARDTGELFF.

CDR3 region: CASSPVGQLSSPLHF. CDR3 in DNA: TGTGCCAGCTCACCGGTCGGCCAGCTAAGCTCACCCCTCCACTTT. The V gene is TRBV18, the J gene TRBJ1-6; D uncertain. Germline CDR1 and CDR2: KGHSH and LQKENI. CDR3 length: 15 amino acids. The V end was cut by 3 bases, the J end by 10 bases, with 16 bases between.

This clone was found many times. This chain connects TRBV2 to TRBJ1-1; D remains ambiguous. The CDR3 runs to 13 residues. The germline gives CDR1 SNHLY, CDR2 FYNNEI. Between the trimmed V and J ends, which lost 2 bases and 1 base, there was a span of 5 bases. CDR3 in amino acids: CASSEQQNTEAFF. The CDR3 DNA follows: TGTGCCAGCAGTGAACAGCAGAACACTGAAGCTTTCTTT.